This T cell receptor (beta chain) comes out of a study of patients and donors after allogeneic stem cell transplantation (dated by TCRdb to the early 2020s). In the case of this clonotype: Its antigen has not been determined. Base-call qualities are not available, and no considerably larger clone is one nucleotide away.

The library came from RT-PCR. The run used a NextSeq 550. TCRdb's own reprocessing of the public reads used fastp at Q25 and MiXCR and kept productive beta chains. Under each unique CDR3 protein, matching rows form one entry showing the most common genes and DNA. The table for this sample lists over 400,000 distinct CDR3 sequences; 16% of them were counted only once. The ten largest account for around 7.2% of the sample. At the junction V is shortened by 4 bases and J by 0 bases, with 12 bases in between. The CDR3 goes from the cysteine to the phenylalanine over 16 residues. The read is trimmed to its CDR3 DNA, 48 bases read in frame from base 1. CDR1 and CDR2 (SNHLY, FYNNEI) derive from the germline V gene.

This sequence originates from a human donor who was either an allogeneic HSCT recipient or a stem cell or donor lymphocyte infusion donor (not recorded which). It is not recorded whose cells these are; they may come from a transplant donor. Material: blood, either unsorted or a sorted T cell fraction (not recorded which). The chain is encoded by TRBV2 joined to TRBJ2-2; a weak D assignment points to TRBD2 (5 bases agree). Here is the DNA: TGTGCCAGCAGTGCGGACTCAGGACCGAACACCGGGGAGCTGTTTTTT. This is translated as CASSADSGPNTGELFF.